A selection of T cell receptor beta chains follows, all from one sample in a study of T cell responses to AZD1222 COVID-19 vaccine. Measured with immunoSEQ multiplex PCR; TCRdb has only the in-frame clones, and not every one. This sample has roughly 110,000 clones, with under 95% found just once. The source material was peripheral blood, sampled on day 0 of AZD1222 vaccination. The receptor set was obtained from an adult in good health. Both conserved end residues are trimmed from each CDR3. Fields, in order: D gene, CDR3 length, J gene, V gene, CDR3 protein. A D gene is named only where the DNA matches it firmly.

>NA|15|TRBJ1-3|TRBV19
ASSKTAVDFSGNTIY
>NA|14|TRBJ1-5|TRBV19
ASSIALGDSNQPQH
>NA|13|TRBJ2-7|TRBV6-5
ASSPALISSYEQY
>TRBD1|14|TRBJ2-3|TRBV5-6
ASSLLTTGVTDTQY
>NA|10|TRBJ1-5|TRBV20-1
SASTGIQPQH
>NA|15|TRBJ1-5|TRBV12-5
ASGFNGETNPNQPQH
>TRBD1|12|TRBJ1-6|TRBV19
ASKPGGLGSPLH
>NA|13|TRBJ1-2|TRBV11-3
ASSLEKALNYGYT
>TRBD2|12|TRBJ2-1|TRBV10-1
ASSDGGGASEQF
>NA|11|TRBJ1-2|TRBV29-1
SVEDEGGYGYT
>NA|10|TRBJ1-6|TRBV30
AWRGRDSPLH
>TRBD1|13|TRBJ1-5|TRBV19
ASINGDRADQPQH
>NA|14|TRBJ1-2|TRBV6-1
ASSEGLRGAGYGYT
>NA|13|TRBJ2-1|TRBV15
ATSDRRGSYNEQF
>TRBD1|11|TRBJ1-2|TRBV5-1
ASSSGQGYGYT
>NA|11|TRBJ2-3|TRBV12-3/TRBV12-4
ASSFVGPNTQY
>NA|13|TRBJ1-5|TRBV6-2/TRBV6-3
ASSQGGDDNQPQH